Listed here are 25 T cell receptor beta chains from one sample, sequenced in a study of T cells in Graves' hyperthyroidism and ophthalmopathy. Using RNA transcripts as the source, TCR beta CDR3 regions were amplified. The HTBI set primed first-round TCR CDR3 RT-PCR. TCRdb used MiXCR to reprocess the multiplex PCR reads, holding one entry per CDR3 protein. Of 600,000 or so distinct CDR3 sequences listed, 15% to 20% are singletons. Sequencing was performed on blood. These receptors all stem from a woman younger than 45 with Graves' hyperthyroidism.

This clonotype was recorded a few times. The chain uses TRBV9 and TRBJ1-5, with a possible D match to TRBD1 (6 bases). CDR1 is SGDLS, CDR2 YYNGEE, per germline. Trimming pared 3 bases from V and 0 bases from J, leaving 10 bases between. There are 15 residues in the CDR3. As DNA, the CDR3 is TGTGCCAGCAGCGCGGACAGTTATAGCAATCAGCCCCAGCATTTT. Protein product: CASSADSYSNQPQHF.

Details on this clonotype: Given a much more abundant clone one base away, this may be a read error. V usage is TRBV4-1 and J usage is TRBJ2-5, with D unresolved. This CDR3 has 13 amino acids. V was trimmed by 1 base and J by 2 bases, leaving 5 bases between them. Germline V lookup: CDR1 MGHRA, CDR2 YSYEKL. The CDR3 is CASSQAVQETQYF. CDR3 in DNA: TGCGCCAGCAGCCAAGCGGTGCAAGAGACCCAGTACTTC.

This chain connects TRBV14 to TRBJ2-7, with D hard to call. The CDR3 covers 14 residues. Trimming left V 0 bases short and J 1 base short, with 7 bases between. Per germline, CDR1 SGHDN and CDR2 FVKESK. The CDR3 loop is CASSQELRSYEQYF. The CDR3 bases are TGTGCCAGCAGCCAAGAATTGAGGTCCTACGAGCAGTACTTC. Complete variable domain (other parts from reference TRBV14 and TRBJ2-7): EAGVTQFPSHSVIEKGQTVTLRCDPISGHDNLYWYRRVMGKEIKFLLHFVKESKQDESGMPNNRFLAERTGGTYSTLKVQPAELEDSGVYFCASSQELRSYEQYFGPGTRLTVT.

This clonotype appeared many times. The gene calls are TRBV10-3 and TRBJ2-1; D unclear. Germline CDR1 ENHRY, CDR2 SYGVKD. Trimming shortened V by 8 bases and J by 2 bases, and 1 base separated the two germline ends. The CDR3 sequence is 10 residues long. In nucleotides, the CDR3 is TGTGCCATCGCCTACAATGAGCAGTTCTTC. This gives the protein CAIAYNEQFF.

This clonotype has at least ten counts. The chain carries TRBV6-1 and TRBJ2-5, with D maybe TRBD2 (6 bases). CDR1 and CDR2 (germline): MNHNS, SASEGT. The CDR3 sequence is 15 residues long. V was clipped by 3 bases and J by 8 bases, with 19 bases between them. CDR3 protein: CASSETGGVIDTQYF. For the CDR3, the DNA is TGTGCCAGCAGTGAGACGGGCGGGGTGATAGACACCCAGTACTTC.

This clonotype was counted many times. V usage is TRBV6-1 and J usage is TRBJ2-7; D may be TRBD1 (6 bases). Deletions cut 7 bases from V and 0 bases from J, with 13 bases between. CDR1 and CDR2 from the germline V gene are MNHNS and SASEGT. The CDR3 has 14 residues. CDR3 nucleotide sequence: TGTGCCAGCACCTTCCGGGACACCTCCTACGAGCAGTACTTC. Encoded protein: CASTFRDTSYEQYF.

Of note for this clonotype: A single base separates this from a much larger clone, so it may be a read error. DNA for the CDR3: TGTGCCAGCAGCCTGACCCCGACTCCGGGACTAGCGGGAGAAGATACGCTGTATTTT. It translates to CASSLTPTPGLAGEDTLYF. The rearrangement joins TRBV11-2 to TRBJ2-3; TRBD2 agrees at 14 bases. Germline V CDR1 and CDR2: SGHAT, FQNNGV. The CDR3 consists of 19 residues.

This clonotype was found many times. The chain recombines TRBV6-2 or TRBV6-3 with TRBJ1-1, with D possibly being TRBD1 (6 bases). The ends were cut back, 2 bases at V and 2 bases at J, with 12 bases in the middle. Germline CDR1 reads MNHEY; CDR2 reads SVGEGT. This CDR3 has 15 residues. The CDR3 nucleotides read TGTGCCAGCAGTTACCTCGACAGGCACAACACTGAAGCTTTCTTT. Translation gives CASSYLDRHNTEAFF.

The rearrangement links TRBV5-1 to TRBJ1-4; the match to TRBD1 covers 8 bases. The CDR3 sequence is 15 residues long. Germline CDR1 reads SGHRS; CDR2 reads YFSETQ. J was trimmed by 3 bases and V by 2 bases; bases with no gene match: 3. The CDR3 bases are TGCGCCAGCAGCTTCGGGACAGGAGCTAATGAAAAACTGTTTTTT. Encoded protein: CASSFGTGANEKLFF.

This clonotype was found a few times. This chain uses TRBV27 with TRBJ1-5, with D unclear. The germline CDR1 and CDR2 sequences are MNHEY and SMNVEV (reference sequence). Trimming stripped 7 bases from V and 6 bases from J, with 4 bases between. The CDR3 consists of 10 residues. CDR3 sequence: CASNGQPQHF. CDR3 nucleotides: TGTGCCAGCAATGGTCAGCCCCAGCATTTT.

In its sample, this clonotype was seen many times. V usage is TRBV11-3 and J usage is TRBJ2-5; D may correspond to TRBD1 or TRBD2 (6 bases each). V was pared by 2 bases and J by 2 bases, with 12 bases between. The CDR3 runs to 15 residues. Germline lookup yields CDR1 SGHNT and CDR2 YENEEA. The CDR3: CASSLNGGGQETQYF. The CDR3 DNA is TGTGCCAGCAGCTTAAATGGAGGGGGACAAGAGACCCAGTACTTC.

There are a few counts of this clonotype. This chain connects TRBV7-8 to TRBJ2-4; 14 positions match TRBD2. J was trimmed by 6 bases and V by 7 bases; bases with no gene match: 11. The germline V gene has CDR1 SGHVS and CDR2 FQNEAQ. The CDR3 runs 17 residues. Here the CDR3 reads CASKWRGTSGSRNIQYF. As DNA, the CDR3 is TGTGCCAGCAAGTGGAGGGGGACTAGCGGGAGTCGAAACATTCAGTACTTC. The entire variable domain, with the rest obtained from reference TRBV7-8 and TRBJ2-4, is as follows: GAGVSQSPRYKVAKRGQDVALRCDPISGHVSLFWYQQALGQGPEFLTYFQNEAQLDKSGLPSDRFFAERPEGSVSTLKIQRTQQEDSAVYLCASKWRGTSGSRNIQYFGAGTRLSVL.

Many counts were recorded for this clonotype. This chain links TRBV3-1 with TRBJ1-6; TRBD1 matches at 8 bases. Germline assignment: CDR1 LGHDT and CDR2 YNNKEL (reference sequence). The length of the CDR3 is 14 residues. V lost 0 bases, J lost 11 bases, and 3 bases stayed unmatched. As DNA, the CDR3 is TGTGCCAGCAGCCAAGATACAGGGGGTACACCCCTCCACTTT. This translates into CASSQDTGGTPLHF.

The chain links TRBV20-1 to TRBJ1-4; D might be TRBD1 (6 bases). The germline V and J ends were trimmed by 5 bases and 8 bases, with 21 bases remaining between them. The CDR3 totals 15 residues. Germline lookup yields CDR1 DFQATT and CDR2 SNEGSKA (reference sequence). The CDR3 loop reads CSAPNLQGGGEKLFF. CDR3 coding DNA: TGCAGTGCTCCGAACCTACAGGGCGGGGGGGAAAAACTGTTTTTT.

This clonotype was seen many times. The chain carries TRBV27 and TRBJ2-1; 9 nucleotides line up with TRBD2. With 5 bases clipped from V and 6 bases from J, the junction kept 11 bases outside the gene matches. Germline lookup yields CDR1 MNHEY and CDR2 SMNVEV (reference sequence). This CDR3 region has 16 residues. CDR3 sequence: CASSTISGRVANEQFF. CDR3 sequence (DNA): TGTGCCAGCAGTACAATTAGCGGGAGAGTGGCCAATGAGCAGTTCTTC.

In this sample, this clonotype turned up many times. This chain uses TRBV12-3 or TRBV12-4 with TRBJ2-2; 8 nucleotides match TRBD1. The CDR3 extends over 15 amino acids. Trimming at V came to 3 bases and at J to 2 bases, leaving 2 bases not matched to a gene. CDR3 amino acids: CASSFDRGNTGELFF. DNA of the CDR3: TGTGCCAGCAGTTTTGACAGGGGAAACACCGGGGAGCTGTTTTTT.

In its sample, this clonotype was seen a few times. The chain couples TRBV11-3 to TRBJ2-2; 12 bases are shared with TRBD2. Germline CDR1 and CDR2: SGHNT and YENEEA. The CDR3 runs 17 residues. V trimming: 4 bases; J trimming: 5 bases; junction bases outside the gene matches: 8. The CDR3 nucleotides read TGTGCCAGCAGCTCGCGACTAGCGGGAGCTGGTACCGGGGAGCTGTTTTTT. This encodes CASSSRLAGAGTGELFF.

This clonotype was detected ten times or more. The chain recombines TRBV6-1 with TRBJ2-1; 7 positions agree with TRBD1. Germline values: CDR1 MNHNS, CDR2 SASEGT. V lost 7 bases to trimming and J lost 3 bases; unmatched junction nucleotides: 9. CDR3 length: 15 residues. The CDR3 protein is CASTRDSQNYNEQFF. The CDR3 region has the DNA TGTGCCAGCACTCGGGACAGCCAAAACTACAATGAGCAGTTCTTC.

This clonotype was observed at least ten times. V gene TRBV20-1 combines with J gene TRBJ2-7; D perhaps matches TRBD2 (6 bases). The CDR3 is made up of 14 amino acids. Germline V gene sequence: CDR1 DFQATT, CDR2 SNEGSKA (reference sequence). V was shortened by 0 bases and J by 0 bases, with 9 bases between the two germline ends. CDR3 amino acids: CSARERGISYEQYF. DNA of the CDR3: TGCAGTGCTAGAGAGCGGGGAATCTCCTACGAGCAGTACTTC.

The J gene is TRBJ2-7, the V gene TRBV4-3, with TRBD1 identical over 9 bases. This CDR3 is built from 15 residues. Germline CDR1 LGHNA, CDR2 YSLEER. The V segment lost 1 base and the J segment 2 bases; nucleotides outside the gene matches: 3. The CDR3 DNA sequence: TGCGCCAGCAGCCAAGGGACAGGGGAAGCCTACGAGCAGTACTTC. Translation gives CASSQGTGEAYEQYF.

This clonotype was picked up many times. The chain joins TRBV28 to TRBJ2-7; D unresolved. Germline loops: CDR1 MDHEN, CDR2 SYDVKM. V dropped 7 bases and J dropped 3 bases, with 10 bases sitting between them. This CDR3 has 12 residues. The CDR3 is CASKTTVYEQYF. Here the CDR3 DNA reads TGTGCCAGCAAAACGACGGTCTACGAGCAGTACTTC.

The chain is built from TRBV6-1 and TRBJ1-4; 7 bases align to TRBD1. From germline, CDR1 is MNHNS and CDR2 SASEGT. V dropped 7 bases and J dropped 8; count of bases not matched to a gene: 10. CDR3 length: 14 residues. The CDR3 region is CASNLQGMYEKLFF. CDR3 in DNA: TGTGCCAGCAACTTACAGGGGATGTACGAAAAACTGTTTTTT.

This clonotype was found a few times. This chain connects TRBV6-1 to TRBJ1-3; 8 nucleotides match TRBD1. After removal of 11 bases from V and 2 bases from J, the junction contained 20 bases not matched to a gene. The CDR3 is made up of 18 amino acids. CDR1 is MNHNS, CDR2 SASEGT, per germline. The CDR3 bases are TGTGCCTCCATGGACAGGGTATATTCTATGGCTACTGGAAACACCATATATTTT. This encodes CASMDRVYSMATGNTIYF.

The rearrangement uses TRBV28 and TRBJ2-7; 10 bases line up with TRBD2. Germline V gives CDR1 MDHEN, CDR2 SYDVKM. CDR3 length: 15 residues. Unmatched junction bases numbered 3, after V lost 2 bases and J lost 2 bases. DNA for the CDR3: TGTGCCAGCAGTTTACTAGCGGGAGCTACCTACGAGCAGTACTTC. Translated, it gives CASSLLAGATYEQYF.

In its sample, this clonotype was seen a few times. Sequence at one end of the junction differs from germline and may be a read error. The CDR3 nucleotides are TGTGCCAGCAGCCTAGGGGGGACAGGGGGCGTCTCGAACATTCAGTACTTC. It encodes CASSLGGTGGVSNIQYF. V usage is TRBV13 and J usage is TRBJ2-4; the match to TRBD1 covers 12 bases. From germline, CDR1 is PRHDT and CDR2 FYEKMQ (reference sequence). CDR3 length equals 17 residues.